These 28 T cell receptor beta chains were sequenced from one sample in a study of OX40 agonist ivuxolimab in advanced cancers. This table comes from immunoSEQ multiplex PCR, and its TCRdb copy is limited to in-frame clones, with some not included. Of 80,000 or so clones in the sample, more than 90% were seen once. The sample consisted of CD4+ or CD8+ T cells sorted from blood, taken in a trial of the OX40 agonist ivuxolimab. All receptors derive from an adult with an advanced solid tumor such as melanoma, head and neck, liver or kidney cancer.

This sequence joins TRBV6-5 and TRBJ2-5, with a tentative D call TRBD2 (6 bases). V shed 8 bases and J shed 5 bases, with 15 bases lying between them. There are 13 residues in the CDR3. Germline CDR1 and CDR2: MNHEY and SVGAGI. The CDR3 here is CASGDWGRETQYF. Here the CDR3 DNA reads TGTGCCAGCGGGGACTGGGGAAGGGAGACCCAGTACTTC.

J is TRBJ2-1 and V is TRBV18, with D possibly TRBD2 on 6 matching bases. Trimming took off 2 bases at V and 4 bases at J, with 18 bases between the two ends. There are 17 residues in the CDR3. CDR1 is KGHSH, CDR2 LQKENI, per germline. CDR3 sequence: CASSPEYSGQGYNEQFF. CDR3 DNA: TGTGCCAGCTCACCAGAGTACAGCGGGCAAGGGTACAATGAGCAGTTCTTC.

The J gene is TRBJ2-5, the V gene TRBV7-8, with D perhaps matching TRBD2 (5 bases). Germline lookup yields CDR1 SGHVS and CDR2 FQNEAQ. The CDR3 runs 14 residues. V dropped 0 bases and J dropped 5 bases, with 10 bases sitting between them. CDR3 coding DNA: TGTGCCAGCAGCTTAGCGCACTCGGGGGAGACCCAGTACTTC. This sequence encodes CASSLAHSGETQYF.

In its sample, this clone was seen a few times. The V gene is TRBV7-3, the J gene TRBJ2-1, with TRBD2 identical over 7 bases. The CDR3 sequence is 15 residues long. The V and J ends lost 0 bases and 9 bases, in that order; junction bases with no gene match: 8. Germline V lookup: CDR1 SGHTA, CDR2 FQGTGA. The DNA of the CDR3 is TGTGCCAGCAGCTTAACGCGGGAGATTAGGGTTGAGCAGTTCTTC. Encoded protein: CASSLTREIRVEQFF. The variable domain in full, with the rest retrieved from reference TRBV7-3 and TRBJ2-1, is GAGVSQTPSNKVTEKGKYVELRCDPISGHTALYWYRQSLGQGPEFLIYFQGTGAADDSGLPNDRFFAVRPEGSVSTLKIQRTERGDSAVYLCASSLTREIRVEQFFGPGTRLTVL.

The V call is TRBV6-5, the J call TRBJ2-7; no firm D call. Germline CDR1 MNHEY, CDR2 SVGAGI. Trimming pared 6 bases from V and 5 bases from J, leaving 20 bases between. The length of the CDR3 is 15 residues. CDR3 protein: CASSPAATRVDEQYF. In DNA form, the CDR3 reads TGTGCCAGCAGCCCCGCCGCCACACGGGTGGACGAGCAGTACTTC.

Notes on this clone: A junction end diverges from the germline sequence, so it may reflect a read error. The chain employs TRBV11-3 and TRBJ2-1, with 8 bases matching TRBD1. This CDR3 contains 14 residues. The V gene's germline CDR1 is SGHNT and CDR2 YENEEA. This CDR3 is CASSPGGPYNKQFF. The DNA for the CDR3 is TGTGCCAGCAGCCCAGGGGGCCCCTACAATAAGCAGTTCTTC.

The chain has TRBV5-6 and TRBJ2-3; the D gene is possibly TRBD2 (5 bases). Trimming shortened V by 5 bases and J by 5 bases, and 15 bases separated the two germline ends. This CDR3 spans 14 amino acids. Germline CDR1 reads SGHDT; CDR2 reads YYEEEE. The CDR3 DNA is TGTGCCAGCAGTCGATCCACTAGTCAAGATACGCAGTATTTT. It encodes CASSRSTSQDTQYF.

V is TRBV5-1 and J is TRBJ2-3; D is perhaps TRBD1 or TRBD2 (5 bases each). The germline V and J ends were trimmed by 2 bases and 3 bases, with 7 bases remaining between them. The CDR3 covers 13 residues. CDR1 is SGHRS and CDR2 is YFSETQ in the germline V gene. The DNA for the CDR3 is TGCGCCAGCAGCTTTGGGGGAACAGATACGCAGTATTTT. It specifies CASSFGGTDTQYF. Full variable domain (missing parts from reference TRBV5-1 and TRBJ2-3): KAGVTQTPRYLIKTRGQQVTLSCSPISGHRSVSWYQQTPGQGLQFLFEYFSETQRNKGNFPGRFSGRQFSNSRSEMNVSTLELGDSALYLCASSFGGTDTQYFGPGTRLTVL.

The chain recombines TRBV19 with TRBJ1-1; D ambiguous. CDR3 length equals 13 residues. CDR1 and CDR2 (germline): LNHDA, SQIVND (reference sequence). V was pared by 7 bases and J by 4 bases, with 13 bases between. Here the CDR3 reads CASKPRGTTEAFF. In nucleotides, the CDR3 is TGTGCCAGTAAACCCAGAGGCACCACTGAAGCTTTCTTT. The variable domain in full, with the rest retrieved from reference TRBV19 and TRBJ1-1, is DGGITQSPKYLFRKEGQNVTLSCEQNLNHDAMYWYRQDPGQGLRLIYYSQIVNDFQKGDIAEGYSVSREKKESFPLTVTSAQKNPTAFYLCASKPRGTTEAFFGQGTRLTVV.

The rearrangement links TRBV14 to TRBJ2-5; no clear D. Germline assignment: CDR1 SGHDN and CDR2 FVKESK. The CDR3 loop spans 10 amino acids. V gave up 8 bases and J gave up 5 bases, with 6 bases separating them. CDR3 bases: TGTGCCAGCGGTCAGGAGACCCAGTACTTC. Translating gives CASGQETQYF.

The rearrangement joins TRBV10-1 to TRBJ2-7; 8 nucleotides agree with TRBD1. The CDR3 contains 14 residues. CDR1 and CDR2 from the germline V gene are WNHNN and SYGVQD (reference sequence). J was trimmed by 2 bases and V by 0 bases; bases with no gene match: 0. CDR3 coding DNA: TGCGCCAGCAGTGAGTCGGGACAGGCCTACGAGCAGTACTTC. Amino acid sequence: CASSESGQAYEQYF.

This chain links TRBV10-1 with TRBJ2-7; the D is unclear. The CDR3 sequence is 10 residues long. Germline loops: CDR1 WNHNN, CDR2 SYGVQD (reference sequence). CDR3 region: CARPDYEQYF. The CDR3 DNA reads as TGCGCACGGCCAGACTACGAGCAGTACTTC.

The genes are TRBV5-1 and TRBJ2-3, with D unclear. There are 14 residues in the CDR3. The V gene's germline CDR1 is SGHRS and CDR2 YFSETQ. V was pared by 0 bases and J by 6 bases, with 11 bases between. CDR3 protein: CASSLDTRVDTQYF. The DNA for the CDR3 is TGCGCCAGCAGCTTGGATACTCGGGTTGATACGCAGTATTTT.

The chain couples TRBV21-1 to TRBJ2-2; no check of the table's D call, TRBD1, against the DNA was made. TRBV21-1 is reported as a pseudogene. The CDR3 has 21 amino acids. CDR3 sequence reads: CASAIQQGSTSSPPNTGELFF. The DNA of the CDR3 is TGTGCCAGCGCCATCCAACAGGGGTCAACGAGTAGTCCTCCGAACACCGGGGAGCTGTTTTTT.

The DNA of the CDR3 is TGTGCCAGCAGTGACCGGCCAGGGACTAACACCGGGGAGCTGTTTTTT. Its protein is CASSDRPGTNTGELFF. The chain is built from TRBV6-4 and TRBJ2-2; TRBD2 might be the D (6 bases). Germline lookup yields CDR1 MRHNA and CDR2 SNTAGT. V lost 2 bases and J lost 2, with 12 bases in between. This CDR3 contains 16 residues.

CDR3 sequence: CASSSGGIYEQYF. The CDR3, as DNA: TGTGCCAGCAGTTCAGGGGGCATCTACGAGCAGTACTTC. The chain links TRBV28 to TRBJ2-7; TRBD1 aligns across 8 bases. J lost 3 bases, V lost 4 bases, and 2 bases had no gene match. CDR1 is MDHEN, CDR2 SYDVKM, per germline. This CDR3 has 13 residues.

Of note for this clone: Relative to the germline gene, one junction end is altered; a read error may explain this. This chain joins TRBV7-7 and TRBJ1-3; TRBD1 is a possible D gene (6 bases). This CDR3 is built from 15 residues. CDR1 is SSHAT, CDR2 FNYEAQ, per germline (reference sequence). The chain's CDR3 is CASSVDRSSGNTIYF. The CDR3, as DNA: TGTGCTAGCAGCGTCGACAGGAGCTCTGGAAACACCATATATTTT.

J is TRBJ2-7 and V is TRBV13, with D perhaps assigned TRBD1 or TRBD2 (5 bases each). CDR1 is PRHDT, CDR2 FYEKMQ, per germline (reference sequence). CDR3 length equals 16 residues. V lost 5 bases and J 0 bases, leaving 17 bases between the germline ends. The DNA of the CDR3 is TGTGCCAGCAGCCTCCTCCGGGACCGTCTCTCCTACGAGCAGTACTTC. Translation gives CASSLLRDRLSYEQYF.

DNA of the CDR3: TGCGCCAGCAGCCAATCAGGGGGAATCAGTGAAAAACTGTTTTTT. Protein product: CASSQSGGISEKLFF. The chain recombines TRBV4-1 with TRBJ1-4, with TRBD1 matching 7 bases. CDR3 length equals 15 residues. The V segment lost 2 bases and the J segment 7 bases; nucleotides outside the gene matches: 7. Germline V CDR1 and CDR2: MGHRA, YSYEKL.

The chain carries TRBV6-1 and TRBJ1-2; the match to TRBD1 covers 8 bases. V gave up 7 bases and J gave up 7 bases; unmatched junction bases: 11. The CDR3 sequence is 14 residues long. Germline CDR1 is MNHNS and CDR2 is SASEGT. CDR3 sequence: CASNLDRVVRGYTF. CDR3 nucleotide sequence: TGTGCCAGCAACTTGGACAGGGTCGTGCGTGGCTACACCTTC.

This clone was detected once. This sequence joins TRBV11-2 and TRBJ2-1; D is possibly TRBD2 (5 bases). Per germline, CDR1 SGHAT and CDR2 FQNNGV. CDR3 size: 14 residues. Trimming left V 5 bases short and J 6 bases short, with 14 bases between. CDR3 protein: CASSPTGSSNEQFF. The CDR3 bases are TGTGCCAGCAGCCCGACTGGGAGTTCCAATGAGCAGTTCTTC.

V is TRBV6-5 and J is TRBJ2-5; D is ambiguous. Germline V CDR1 and CDR2: MNHEY, SVGAGI. The CDR3 is 12 amino acids. Trimming shortened V by 10 bases and J by 7 bases, and 16 bases separated the two germline ends. CDR3 sequence reads: CAIMDQIGTQYF. Here the CDR3 DNA reads TGTGCCATAATGGACCAAATCGGGACCCAGTACTTC.

The genes are TRBV5-6 and TRBJ2-3, with D perhaps assigned TRBD1 or TRBD2 (5 bases each). Trimming removed 0 bases from V and 0 bases from J, with 8 bases in between. CDR1 and CDR2 (germline): SGHDT, YYEEEE. The CDR3 is made up of 15 amino acids. The CDR3 region is CASSLDRTSTDTQYF. In nucleotides, the CDR3 is TGTGCCAGCAGCTTGGACAGGACTAGCACAGATACGCAGTATTTT.

The CDR3 protein is CASSRPGRETQYF. DNA for the CDR3: TGTGCCAGCAGCCGACCGGGACGGGAGACCCAGTACTTC. This rearrangement joins TRBV27 to TRBJ2-5; D is possibly TRBD1 or TRBD2 (5 bases each). The germline V and J ends were trimmed by 6 bases and 5 bases, with 13 bases remaining between them. Looked up from germline, CDR1 is MNHEY and CDR2 is SMNVEV (reference sequence). The CDR3 consists of 13 residues.

The V gene is TRBV6-6, the J gene TRBJ2-5; 10 bases match TRBD1. Trimming at V came to 5 bases and at J to 0 bases, leaving 6 bases not matched to a gene. CDR3 length: 16 amino acids. Germline assignment: CDR1 MNHNY and CDR2 SVGAGI (reference sequence). CDR3 sequence: CASSGDRGSYQETQYF. The CDR3 region has the DNA TGTGCCAGCAGTGGGGACAGGGGATCGTACCAAGAGACCCAGTACTTC.

The chain recombines TRBV4-2 with TRBJ2-3; 9 nucleotides match TRBD2. The CDR3 loop spans 16 amino acids. Germline V CDR1 and CDR2: LGHNA, YNFKEQ. V shed 3 bases, J shed 4 bases, and the junction held 8 bases outside the gene matches. The CDR3 DNA sequence: TGTGCCAGCAGCCAGTCGGGGGGACTAGCCGCAGATACGCAGTATTTT. Translating gives CASSQSGGLAADTQYF.

Only a few counts were recorded for this clone. The V call is TRBV29-1, the J call TRBJ2-7; 9 bases are shared with TRBD1. V lost 6 bases and J lost 2; bases outside the gene matches: 8. The germline gives CDR1 SQVTM, CDR2 ANQGSEA. CDR3 length equals 14 residues. The CDR3 sequence is CSVALQGATYEQYF. In DNA, the CDR3 is TGCAGCGTCGCCTTACAGGGGGCCACCTACGAGCAGTACTTC.

The rearrangement links TRBV7-2 to TRBJ2-5; TRBD2 matches 13 bases. The V gene's germline CDR1 is SGHTA and CDR2 FQGNSA. This CDR3 contains 15 residues. V shed 4 bases and J 4 bases; nucleotides not matched to a gene: 3. Written as DNA, the CDR3 is TGTGCCAGCAGCTGGGGACTAGCGGGGATAGAGACCCAGTACTTC. Amino acid sequence: CASSWGLAGIETQYF.